The T cell receptor (beta chain) described here comes from a study of response to subunit inactivated influenza vaccine. Study results and limitations: It was the authors' suggestion that each seasonal influenza vaccination recruits few new T cells.

In TCRdb, the RT-PCR reads were re-called with MiXCR into one record per CDR3 protein. The table shows fewer than 800,000 distinct CDR3 sequences, with 15% to 18% occurring only once. V trimming: 4 bases; J trimming: 5 bases; junction bases outside the gene matches: 8. This CDR3 has 15 amino acids. Germline V gives CDR1 MGHRA, CDR2 YSYEKL. This clonotype has a handful of counts. No antigen is known for it. The sequence was obtained from a man aged 50 to 60 who received an inactivated influenza vaccine. The rearrangement uses TRBV4-1 and TRBJ1-1; 9 bases are a match to TRBD1. The starting material was PBMCs from blood, obtained about 11 days after vaccination. The CDR3 sequence is CASSLAGQGYTEAFF. Here the CDR3 DNA reads TGCGCCAGCAGCCTCGCTGGACAGGGGTATACTGAAGCTTTCTTT.